Following are 5 T cell receptor beta chains from one sample sequenced in a study of T-cell memory formation after mild COVID-19 (dated by TCRdb to the early 2020s). Receptor amplification or capture employed 5' RACE. The data were produced on an Illumina NovaSeq 6000. TCRdb reprocessed the public reads (quality trimming at Q25 with fastp, clone calling with MiXCR) and kept in-frame beta chains. Every entry covers one CDR3 protein and lists the most common genes and DNA from its rows. In all, the sample holds roughly 240,000 distinct CDR3 sequences, and roughly 17% of those were seen once. The ten top clones hold about a fifth of the sample. Sequencing was done on a sample of PBMCs or a T cell subset sorted from them (not recorded which). These receptors all come from a man younger than 30 who had mild COVID-19 (a few samples of this study predate the infection). The sample titles of this study are shuffled in the database, so cell type and time point are left out; the donor was told from shared clones.

J is TRBJ1-5 and V is TRBV6-5; D remains ambiguous. V lost 3 bases, J lost 6 bases, and 6 bases lay in between. CDR1 is MNHEY and CDR2 is SVGAGI in the germline V gene. CDR3 length: 12 amino acids. In nucleotides, the CDR3 is TGTGCCAGCAGTTATCTAGGTCAGCCCCAGCATTTT. It yields the protein CASSYLGQPQHF.

Ten or more counts support this clonotype. This chain connects TRBV6-6 to TRBJ2-7; D perhaps matches TRBD1 (5 bases). CDR1 MNHNY and CDR2 SVGAGI come from the germline V gene (reference sequence). This CDR3 has 15 amino acids. Trimming removed 4 bases at V and 2 bases at J, with 15 bases between. The DNA of the CDR3 is TGTGCCAGCAGTTCCGTCTTCGGACAAACCTACGAGCAGTACGTC. Its translation is CASSSVFGQTYEQYV.

The chain uses TRBV20-1 and TRBJ2-1, with 11 bases identical to TRBD2. This CDR3 is 15 amino acids long. V trimming: 5 bases; J trimming: 2 bases; junction bases outside the gene matches: 5. CDR1 is DFQATT, CDR2 SNEGSKA, per germline (reference sequence). The CDR3 region has the DNA TGCAGTGCTGGGCTTAGCGGGGGGGCCTACAATGAGCAGTTCTTC. This translates into CSAGLSGGAYNEQFF.

This clonotype was counted many times. The rearrangement uses TRBV12-3 or TRBV12-4 and TRBJ1-5; tentative D call: TRBD1 (5 bases). The CDR3 runs 14 residues. Trimming removed 1 base at V and 1 base at J, with 5 bases between. For the CDR3, the DNA is TGTGCCAGCAGTTTAGGGGGGAGCAATCAGCCCCAGCATTTT. Protein: CASSLGGSNQPQHF.

The chain joins TRBV7-2 to TRBJ1-1, with unresolved D. In germline, CDR1 is SGHTA, CDR2 FQGNSA. The CDR3 is 11 amino acids. The V and J ends lost 5 bases and 7 bases respectively, with 8 bases between them. CDR3 coding DNA: TGTGCCAGCAGCCACTCGCTTGAAGCTTTCTTT. Translated: CASSHSLEAFF.